The clone carrying this T cell receptor beta chain was counted many times. TCRdb used MiXCR to reprocess the 5' RACE reads, holding one entry per CDR3 protein. The repertoire holds roughly 34,000 distinct CDR3 sequences, with just over 7.5% as singletons. This entry comes from a study of spatial heterogeneity in lung cancer. Time point given: blood at routine non-recurrence follow-up after resection. Trimming pared 4 bases from V and 4 bases from J, leaving 11 bases between. In germline, CDR1 is SQVTM, CDR2 ANQGSEA. CDR3 length: 13 amino acids. The source was PBMCs, collected at follow-up. The chain employs TRBV29-1 and TRBJ1-5; a weak D match, TRBD1 (5 bases). The receptor comes from a male donor with early-stage non-small cell lung cancer. The CDR3: CSVGPGGNQPQHF. The CDR3 DNA reads as TGCAGCGTTGGTCCGGGGGGTAATCAGCCCCAGCATTTT.